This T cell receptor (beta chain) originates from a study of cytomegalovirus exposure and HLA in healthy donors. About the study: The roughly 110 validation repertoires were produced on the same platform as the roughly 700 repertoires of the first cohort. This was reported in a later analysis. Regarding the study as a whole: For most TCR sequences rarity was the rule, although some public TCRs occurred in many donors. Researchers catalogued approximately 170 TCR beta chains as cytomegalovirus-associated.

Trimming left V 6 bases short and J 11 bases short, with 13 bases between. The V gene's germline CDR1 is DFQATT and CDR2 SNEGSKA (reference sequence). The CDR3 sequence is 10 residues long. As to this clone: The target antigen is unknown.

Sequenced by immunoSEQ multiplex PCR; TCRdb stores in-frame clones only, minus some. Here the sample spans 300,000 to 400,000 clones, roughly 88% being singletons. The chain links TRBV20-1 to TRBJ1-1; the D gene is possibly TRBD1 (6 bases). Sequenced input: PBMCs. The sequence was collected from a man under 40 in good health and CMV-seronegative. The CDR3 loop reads CSAQGSGAFF. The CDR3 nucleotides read TGCAGTGCGCAGGGGTCGGGCGCTTTCTTT.